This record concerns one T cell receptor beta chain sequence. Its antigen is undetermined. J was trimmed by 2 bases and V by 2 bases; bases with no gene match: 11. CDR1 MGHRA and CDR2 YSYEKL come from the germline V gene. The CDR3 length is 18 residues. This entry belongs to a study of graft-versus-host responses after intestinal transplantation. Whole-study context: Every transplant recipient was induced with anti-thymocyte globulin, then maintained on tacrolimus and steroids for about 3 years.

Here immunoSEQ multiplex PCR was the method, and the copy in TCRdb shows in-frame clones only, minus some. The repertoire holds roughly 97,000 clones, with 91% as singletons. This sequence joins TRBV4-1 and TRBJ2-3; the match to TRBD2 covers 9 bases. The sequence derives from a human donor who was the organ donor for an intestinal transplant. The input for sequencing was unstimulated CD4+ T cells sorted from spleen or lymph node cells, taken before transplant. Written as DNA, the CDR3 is TGCGCCAGCAGCCAATTTGGTGTTACTAGCGGGCTCACAGATACGCAGTATTTT. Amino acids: CASSQFGVTSGLTDTQYF.